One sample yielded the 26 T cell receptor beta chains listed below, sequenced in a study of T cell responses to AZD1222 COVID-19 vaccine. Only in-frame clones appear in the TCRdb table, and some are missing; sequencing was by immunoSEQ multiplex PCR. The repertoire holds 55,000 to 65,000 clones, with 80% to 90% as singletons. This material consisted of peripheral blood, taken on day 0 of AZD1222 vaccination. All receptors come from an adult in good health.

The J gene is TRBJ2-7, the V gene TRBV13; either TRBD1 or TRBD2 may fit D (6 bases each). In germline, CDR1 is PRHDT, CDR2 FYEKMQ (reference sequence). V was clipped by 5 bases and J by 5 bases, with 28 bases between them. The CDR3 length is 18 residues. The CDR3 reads CASSKTSLTTGGRHEQYF. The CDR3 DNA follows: TGTGCCAGCAGCAAAACCTCATTGACGACAGGAGGGCGTCACGAGCAGTACTTC.

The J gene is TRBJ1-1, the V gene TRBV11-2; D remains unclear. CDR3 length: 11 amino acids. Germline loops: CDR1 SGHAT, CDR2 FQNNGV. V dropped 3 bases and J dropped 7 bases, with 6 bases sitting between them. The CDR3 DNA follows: TGTGCCAGCAGCTTCGGACTTGAAGCTTTCTTT. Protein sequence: CASSFGLEAFF.

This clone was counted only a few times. The CDR3 is CASSPQLGLTLDNEQFF. CDR3 sequence (DNA): TGTGCCAGCAGCCCCCAGCTAGGGTTAACTCTGGACAATGAGCAGTTCTTC. V is TRBV14 and J is TRBJ2-1; D not resolved. The V gene lost 4 bases and the J gene lost 5 bases, with 21 bases spanning the gap. Germline-derived CDR1 and CDR2 are SGHDN and FVKESK. The CDR3 totals 17 residues.

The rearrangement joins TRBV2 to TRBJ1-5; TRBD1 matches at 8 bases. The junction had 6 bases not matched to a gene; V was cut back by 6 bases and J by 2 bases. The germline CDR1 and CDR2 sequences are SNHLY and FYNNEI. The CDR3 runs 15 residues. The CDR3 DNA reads TGTGCCAGCAGCCGGACAGGGTCTGGCAATCAGCCCCAGCATTTT. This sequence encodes CASSRTGSGNQPQHF.

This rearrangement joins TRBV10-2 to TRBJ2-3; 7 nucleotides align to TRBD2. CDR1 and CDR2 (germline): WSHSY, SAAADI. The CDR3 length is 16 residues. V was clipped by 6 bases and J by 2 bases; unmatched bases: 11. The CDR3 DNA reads TGCGCCAGCAGCCGAGGACTAGGAGGGGCCACAGATACGCAGTATTTT. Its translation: CASSRGLGGATDTQYF.

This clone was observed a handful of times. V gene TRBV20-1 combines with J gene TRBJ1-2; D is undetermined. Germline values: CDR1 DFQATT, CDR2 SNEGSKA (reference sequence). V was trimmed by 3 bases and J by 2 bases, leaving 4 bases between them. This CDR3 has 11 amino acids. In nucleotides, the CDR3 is TGCAGTGCTAGGACGAACTATGGCTACACCTTC. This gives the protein CSARTNYGYTF.

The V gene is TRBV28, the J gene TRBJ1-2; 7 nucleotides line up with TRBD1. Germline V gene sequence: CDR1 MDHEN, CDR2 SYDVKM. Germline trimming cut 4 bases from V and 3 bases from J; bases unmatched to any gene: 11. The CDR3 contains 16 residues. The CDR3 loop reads CASSSRSGGTDYGYTF. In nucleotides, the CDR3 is TGTGCCAGCAGTTCCCGTAGCGGCGGGACAGACTATGGCTACACCTTC.

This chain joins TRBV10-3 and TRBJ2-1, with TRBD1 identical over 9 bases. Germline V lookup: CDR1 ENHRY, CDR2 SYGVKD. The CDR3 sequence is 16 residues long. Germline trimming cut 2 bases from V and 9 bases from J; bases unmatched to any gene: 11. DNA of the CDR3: TGTGCCATCAGTGAGAGGGGACAGGGCACTCCGAGTGAGCAGTTCTTC. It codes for CAISERGQGTPSEQFF.

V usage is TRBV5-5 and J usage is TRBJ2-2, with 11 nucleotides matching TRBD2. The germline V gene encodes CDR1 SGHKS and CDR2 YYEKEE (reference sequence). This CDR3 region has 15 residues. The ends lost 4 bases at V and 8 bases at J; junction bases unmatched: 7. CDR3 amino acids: CASSVAGGPAGELFF. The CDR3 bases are TGTGCCAGCAGCGTAGCGGGGGGGCCTGCTGGGGAGCTGTTTTTT.

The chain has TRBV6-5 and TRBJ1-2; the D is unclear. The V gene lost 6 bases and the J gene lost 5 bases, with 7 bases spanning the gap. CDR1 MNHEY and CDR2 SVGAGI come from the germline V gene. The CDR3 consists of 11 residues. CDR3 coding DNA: TGTGCCAGCAGGGGTACATATGGCTACACCTTC. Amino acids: CASRGTYGYTF.

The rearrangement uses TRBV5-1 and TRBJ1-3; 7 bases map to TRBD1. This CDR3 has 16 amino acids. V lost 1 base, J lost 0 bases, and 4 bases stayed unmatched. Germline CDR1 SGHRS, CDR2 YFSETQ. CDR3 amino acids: CASSLSGTDSGNTIYF. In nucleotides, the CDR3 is TGCGCCAGCAGCTTGTCCGGGACAGACTCTGGAAACACCATATATTTT. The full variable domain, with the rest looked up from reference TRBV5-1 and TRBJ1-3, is KAGVTQTPRYLIKTRGQQVTLSCSPISGHRSVSWYQQTPGQGLQFLFEYFSETQRNKGNFPGRFSGRQFSNSRSEMNVSTLELGDSALYLCASSLSGTDSGNTIYFGEGSWLTVV.

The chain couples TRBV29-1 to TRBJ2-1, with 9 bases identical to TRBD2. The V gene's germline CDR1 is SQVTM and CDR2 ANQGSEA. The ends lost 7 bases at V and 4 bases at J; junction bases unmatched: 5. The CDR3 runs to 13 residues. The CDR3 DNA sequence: TGCAGCGCCCGTAGCGGGGGATACAATGAGCAGTTCTTC. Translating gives CSARSGGYNEQFF.

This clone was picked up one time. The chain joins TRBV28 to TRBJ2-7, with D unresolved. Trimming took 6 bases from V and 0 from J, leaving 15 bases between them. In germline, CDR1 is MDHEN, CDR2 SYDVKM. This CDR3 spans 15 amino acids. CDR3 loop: CASSQTALSSYEQYF. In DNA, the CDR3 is TGTGCCAGCAGCCAAACAGCGTTAAGCTCCTACGAGCAGTACTTC. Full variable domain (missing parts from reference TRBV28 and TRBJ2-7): DVKVTQSSRYLVKRTGEKVFLECVQDMDHENMFWYRQDPGLGLRLIYFSYDVKMKEKGDIPEGYSVSREKKERFSLILESASTNQTSMYLCASSQTALSSYEQYFGPGTRLTVT.

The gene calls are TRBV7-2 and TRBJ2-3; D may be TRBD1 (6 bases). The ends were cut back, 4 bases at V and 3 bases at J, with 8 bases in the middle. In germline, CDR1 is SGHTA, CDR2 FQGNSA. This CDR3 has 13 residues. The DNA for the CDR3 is TGTGCCAGCAGCTCGACAGGAACAGATACGCAGTATTTT. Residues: CASSSTGTDTQYF.

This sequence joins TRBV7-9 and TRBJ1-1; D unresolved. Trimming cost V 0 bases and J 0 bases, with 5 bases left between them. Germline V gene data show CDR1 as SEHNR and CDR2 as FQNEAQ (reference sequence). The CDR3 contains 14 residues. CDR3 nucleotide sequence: TGTGCCAGCAGCTTAGCGGCGGTGAACACTGAAGCTTTCTTT. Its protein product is CASSLAAVNTEAFF.

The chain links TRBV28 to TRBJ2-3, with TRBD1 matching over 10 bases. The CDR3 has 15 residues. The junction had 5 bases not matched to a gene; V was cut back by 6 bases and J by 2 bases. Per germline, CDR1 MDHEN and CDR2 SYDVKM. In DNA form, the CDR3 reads TGTGCCAGCAGAAGACAGGGGGCGGACACAGATACGCAGTATTTT. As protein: CASRRQGADTDTQYF.

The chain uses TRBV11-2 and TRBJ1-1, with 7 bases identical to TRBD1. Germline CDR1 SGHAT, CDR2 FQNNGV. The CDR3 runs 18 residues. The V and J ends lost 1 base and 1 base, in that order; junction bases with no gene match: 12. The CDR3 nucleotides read TGTGCCAGCAGCTTAGGGGGATGGGTTGGGACAGAGAACACTGAAGCTTTCTTT. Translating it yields CASSLGGWVGTENTEAFF. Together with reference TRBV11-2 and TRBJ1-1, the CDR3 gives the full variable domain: EAGVAQSPRYKIIEKRQSVAFWCNPISGHATLYWYQQILGQGPKLLIQFQNNGVVDDSQLPKDRFSAERLKGVDSTLKIQPAKLEDSAVYLCASSLGGWVGTENTEAFFGQGTRLTVV.

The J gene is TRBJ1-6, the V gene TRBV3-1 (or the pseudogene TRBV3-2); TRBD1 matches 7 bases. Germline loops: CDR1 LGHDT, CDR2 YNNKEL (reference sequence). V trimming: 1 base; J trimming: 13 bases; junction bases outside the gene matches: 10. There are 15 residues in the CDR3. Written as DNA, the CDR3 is TGTGCCAGCAGCCAAGGACAGGGCTCCGCTATTCCCCTCCACTTT. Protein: CASSQGQGSAIPLHF.

The CDR3 region has the DNA TGTGCCAGCAGTTTCCTGGGGGGGGAGACCCAGTACTTC. Translation gives CASSFLGGETQYF. V gene TRBV12-3 or TRBV12-4 combines with J gene TRBJ2-5; the match to TRBD2 covers 7 bases. V was pared by 3 bases and J by 5 bases, with 3 bases of the junction left unmatched. The CDR3 length is 13 residues.

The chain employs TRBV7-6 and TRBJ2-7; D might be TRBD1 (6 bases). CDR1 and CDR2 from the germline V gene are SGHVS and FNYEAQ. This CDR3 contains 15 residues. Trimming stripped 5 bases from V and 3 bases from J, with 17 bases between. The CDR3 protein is CASSPGGSRGYEQYF. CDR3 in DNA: TGTGCCAGCAGCCCCGGCGGTAGCAGGGGCTACGAGCAGTACTTC.

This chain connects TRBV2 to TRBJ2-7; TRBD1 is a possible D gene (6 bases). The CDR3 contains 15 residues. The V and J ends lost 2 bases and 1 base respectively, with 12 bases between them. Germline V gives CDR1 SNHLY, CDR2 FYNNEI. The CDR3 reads CASSEISTGSYEQYF. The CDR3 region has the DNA TGTGCCAGCAGTGAAATATCGACAGGATCCTACGAGCAGTACTTC.

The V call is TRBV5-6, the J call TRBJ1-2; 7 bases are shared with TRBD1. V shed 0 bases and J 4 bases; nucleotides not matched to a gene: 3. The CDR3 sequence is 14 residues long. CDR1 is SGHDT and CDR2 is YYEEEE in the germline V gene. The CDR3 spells CASSLGQGGYGYTF. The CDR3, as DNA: TGTGCCAGCAGCTTGGGGCAGGGGGGCTATGGCTACACCTTC.

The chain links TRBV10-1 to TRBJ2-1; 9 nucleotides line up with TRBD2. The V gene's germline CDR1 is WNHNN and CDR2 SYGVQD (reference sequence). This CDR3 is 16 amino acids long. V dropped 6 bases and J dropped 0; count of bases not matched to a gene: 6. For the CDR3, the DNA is TGCGCCAGCAGAGGGCCTAGCGGGGCCTCCTACAATGAGCAGTTCTTC. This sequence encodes CASRGPSGASYNEQFF.

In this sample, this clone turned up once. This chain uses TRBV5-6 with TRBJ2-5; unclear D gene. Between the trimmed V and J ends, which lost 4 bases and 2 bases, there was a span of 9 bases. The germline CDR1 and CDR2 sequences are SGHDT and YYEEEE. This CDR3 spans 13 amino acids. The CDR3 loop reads CASSMRVQETQYF. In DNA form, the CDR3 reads TGTGCCAGCAGCATGAGAGTTCAAGAGACCCAGTACTTC.

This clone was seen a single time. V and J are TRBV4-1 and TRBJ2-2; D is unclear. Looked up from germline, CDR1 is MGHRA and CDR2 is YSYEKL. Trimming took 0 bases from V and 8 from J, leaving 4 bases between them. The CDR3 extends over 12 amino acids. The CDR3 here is CASSQERGELFF. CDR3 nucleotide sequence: TGCGCCAGCAGCCAAGAGCGGGGGGAGCTGTTTTTT.

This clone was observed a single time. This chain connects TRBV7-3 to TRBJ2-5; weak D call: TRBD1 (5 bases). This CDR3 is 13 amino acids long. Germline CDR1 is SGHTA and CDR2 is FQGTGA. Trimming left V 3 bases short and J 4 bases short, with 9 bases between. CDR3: CASSLDTGETQYF. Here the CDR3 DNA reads TGTGCCAGCAGCTTGGATACAGGAGAGACCCAGTACTTC. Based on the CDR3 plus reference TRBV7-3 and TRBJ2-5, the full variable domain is GAGVSQTPSNKVTEKGKYVELRCDPISGHTALYWYRQSLGQGPEFLIYFQGTGAADDSGLPNDRFFAVRPEGSVSTLKIQRTERGDSAVYLCASSLDTGETQYFGPGTRLLVL.